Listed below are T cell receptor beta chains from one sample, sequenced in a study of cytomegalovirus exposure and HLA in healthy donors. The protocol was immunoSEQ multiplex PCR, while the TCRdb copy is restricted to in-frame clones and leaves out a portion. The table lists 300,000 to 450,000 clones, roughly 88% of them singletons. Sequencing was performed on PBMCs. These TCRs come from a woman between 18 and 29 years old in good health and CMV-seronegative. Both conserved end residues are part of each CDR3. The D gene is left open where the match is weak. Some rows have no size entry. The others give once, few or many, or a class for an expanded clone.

CASSRDPRLEQFF,TGCGCCAGCAGCCGAGACCCGAGGTTAGAGCAGTTCTTC,13,TRBV4-1,NA,TRBJ2-1,NA
CASSLTGGKDGELFF,TGTGCCAGCAGCTTGACAGGGGGCAAGGACGGGGAGCTGTTTTTT,15,TRBV7-8,TRBD1,TRBJ2-2,NA
CASSSGTGGDQPQHF,TGTGCCAGCAGTTCCGGGACAGGGGGCGATCAGCCCCAGCATTTT,15,TRBV6-5,TRBD1,TRBJ1-5,NA
CAWSRTSYEQYF,TGTGCCTGGAGCCGTACATCCTACGAGCAGTACTTC,12,TRBV30,NA,TRBJ2-7,NA
CAWSNERGQGYEQYF,TGTGCCTGGAGTAACGAGCGGGGACAGGGCTACGAGCAGTACTTC,15,TRBV30,TRBD1,TRBJ2-7,once
CATSGESNTGELFF,TGTGCCACCAGCGGAGAGTCTAACACCGGGGAGCTGTTTTTT,14,TRBV28,NA,TRBJ2-2,NA
CASKLIGTPSKETQYF,TGTGCCAGCAAACTAATTGGGACTCCGAGTAAAGAGACCCAGTACTTC,16,TRBV2,NA,TRBJ2-5,NA
CASSLASRYNEQFF,TGCGCCAGCAGCTTGGCCTCCCGTTACAATGAGCAGTTCTTC,14,TRBV5-1,NA,TRBJ2-1,NA
CASSPLDGGYGYTF,TGCGCCAGCAGCCCCCTGGACGGGGGCTATGGCTACACCTTC,14,TRBV4-1,NA,TRBJ1-2,NA
CSVELTSGGEQYF,TGCAGCGTTGAATTGACTAGCGGGGGCGAGCAGTACTTC,13,TRBV29-1,TRBD2,TRBJ2-7,NA
CASSFWGPGLTSGEGVLTF,TGTGCCAGCAGTTTTTGGGGACCGGGACTGACCTCTGGGGAGGGGGTCCTGACTTTC,19,TRBV27,TRBD2,TRBJ2-6,NA
CASGSGEYPYEQYF,TGCGCCAGCGGGTCGGGGGAGTACCCCTACGAGCAGTACTTC,14,TRBV5-1,NA,TRBJ2-7,NA
CSGRDSSYEQYF,TGCAGCGGCCGGGACAGTTCCTACGAGCAGTACTTC,12,TRBV29-1,TRBD1,TRBJ2-7,NA
CASSEARLAGYNEQFF,TGTGCCAGCAGTGAAGCGCGTTTAGCGGGGTACAATGAGCAGTTCTTC,16,TRBV2,TRBD2,TRBJ2-1,NA
CASSQDRQRKAGLFF,TGTGCCAGCAGCCAAGATAGGCAGCGGAAGGCCGGGCTGTTTTTT,15,TRBV4-2,NA,TRBJ2-2,once
CASKAPGQGRNEQFF,TGTGCCAGTAAGGCCCCGGGACAGGGGAGGAATGAGCAGTTCTTC,15,TRBV19,TRBD1,TRBJ2-1,NA
CASSHSPGSGYTF,TGTGCCAGCAGCCACAGTCCAGGGTCCGGCTACACCTTC,13,TRBV7-3,NA,TRBJ1-2,few
CASSLWSRGNQPQHF,TGTGCCAGCAGTTTATGGTCCAGGGGCAATCAGCCCCAGCATTTT,15,TRBV28,NA,TRBJ1-5,NA